This T cell receptor beta chain originates from a study of CD8 T cells in ankylosing spondylitis. Molecular-barcoded quantitative 5'-RACE produced these TCR beta libraries. TCRdb re-derived calls from the 5' RACE reads in MiXCR, one entry per CDR3 protein. The sample yields almost 400,000 distinct CDR3 sequences, around 24% seen once. CDR3 length equals 15 residues. Per germline, CDR1 ENHRY and CDR2 SYGVKD. V was shortened by 0 bases and J by 3 bases, with 11 bases between the two germline ends. Study observations and caveats: Disease-linked clones were reportedly significantly enriched in matched ankylosing spondylitis synovial fluid. There was a TCR beta motif, made of 7 or 8 highly homologous variants, that appeared characteristic of ankylosing spondylitis blood. Clones linked to disease, bearing a CD8+ phenotype, were relatively rare in peripheral blood.

This clonotype turned up a few times. Antigen specificity is unknown. The sequencing input was blood, either unsorted or a sorted T cell fraction (not recorded which). V gene TRBV10-3 combines with J gene TRBJ1-1; D may be TRBD1 (5 bases). This TCR was recovered from a male donor with ankylosing spondylitis. The CDR3 protein is CAISESIRGYTEAFF. The CDR3 bases are TGTGCCATCAGTGAGTCGATCCGGGGGTACACTGAAGCTTTCTTT.